This TCR beta chain was profiled in a study of blood T cell repertoires in COVID-19. V was clipped by 3 bases and J by 9 bases; unmatched bases: 14. The CDR3 is 16 residues long. Germline CDR1 reads LNHDA; CDR2 reads SQIVND (reference sequence). Study processing details: Scientists estimated how many nucleated cells there were by amplifying reference gene primers. Profiled with immunoSEQ multiplex PCR; TCRdb holds only in-frame clones, not every one. V, J and clone size derive from that table, while D and trimming were established from the DNA sequence. The sample lists about 230,000 clones, approximately 87% occurring once.

This clonotype was sampled from a woman in her sixties or seventies with active or convalescent COVID-19. Sequencing was done on a sample of peripheral blood. This sequence joins TRBV19 and TRBJ2-7; 10 bases align to TRBD1. This CDR3 is CASSIFGGGDRGVQYF. The DNA for the CDR3 is TGTGCCAGTAGTATCTTCGGAGGTGGGGACAGGGGAGTGCAGTACTTC.